This T cell receptor (beta chain) was profiled in a study of memory B cells and T cells in multiple sclerosis. Germline V gene data show CDR1 as MRHNA and CDR2 as SNTAGT. This CDR3 region has 14 residues. The junction had 10 bases not matched to a gene; V was cut back by 2 bases and J by 13 bases. The repertoire was sequenced with immunoSEQ multiplex PCR; TCRdb's copy has only in-frame clones and lacks some. The sample yields over 6,500 clones, around 50% seen once. As concerns this clone: Antigen unknown.

General study results and limits: Clone-set sizes differed between compartments, so shared clonotype counts needed normalization.

Source material: memory (CD45RO+) CD8+ T cells from blood. The receptor was isolated from a human donor with multiple sclerosis. This rearrangement joins TRBV6-4 to TRBJ1-2, with 10 bases aligning to TRBD1. The CDR3 DNA sequence: TGTGCCAGCAGTGACCTGGACAGGGGGGCTAATTTCACCTTC. Encoded protein: CASSDLDRGANFTF.